The T cell receptor beta chain described here comes from a study of T cell responses to AZD1222 COVID-19 vaccine. A word on this clone: Its antigen is unidentified.

The CDR3 loop spans 17 amino acids. Germline-derived CDR1 and CDR2 are SGHRS and YFSETQ. V lost 0 bases, J lost 0 bases, and 3 bases stayed unmatched. TCRdb keeps only in-frame clones here, not all; method: immunoSEQ multiplex PCR. This sample yields around 180,000 clones, of which 94% are seen a single time; roughly 10% belongs to the top ten. Study-wide findings and caveats: A rise in Spike-specific TCR breadth and depth followed two AZD1222 doses.

The sample was peripheral blood, taken on day 0 of AZD1222 vaccination. The receptor was isolated from an adult in good health. The V and J genes are TRBV5-1 and TRBJ2-1, with 10 positions matching TRBD2. The CDR3 sequence is CASSLGGLANSYNEQFF. The CDR3 coding sequence is TGCGCCAGCAGCTTGGGGGGACTAGCGAACTCCTACAATGAGCAGTTCTTC.